This T cell receptor (beta chain) was recorded in a study of cytomegalovirus exposure and HLA in healthy donors. In the study overall: Out of approximately 400 genotyped donors, less than 85% belonged to the Caucasian-associated ancestry cluster. Study-wide points: Most CMV-associated TCR beta chains appeared HLA-restricted in a later analysis.

With respect to this clone: What it recognizes is unknown.

This CDR3 region has 15 residues. Germline values: CDR1 SGHNT, CDR2 YYREEE (reference sequence). Trimming removed 3 bases from V and 3 bases from J; junction bases left unmatched: 7. A multiplex PCR was run with 60 Vbeta primers and 13 Jbeta primers. Only in-frame clones appear in the TCRdb table, and some are missing; sequencing was by immunoSEQ multiplex PCR. Altogether 180,000 or so clones are present, 70% to 90% being singletons, with the ten largest covering approximately 8.5%. What was sequenced was PBMCs. The TCR sequence derives from a young man in good health and CMV-seropositive. This sequence joins TRBV5-4 and TRBJ2-3, with 7 nucleotides matching TRBD2. The CDR3 is CASSSSGGGTDTQYF. The CDR3, as DNA: TGTGCCAGCAGCTCGTCTGGGGGAGGGACAGATACGCAGTATTTT.